A single sample is the source of the 7 T cell receptor beta chains below, sequenced in a study of blood T cells in healthy people across ages. PCR was performed a second time for about 7 to 12 cycles using a sample-barcoded 5' primer and a J-beta primer mix. From the 5' RACE reads, TCRdb called clonotypes with MiXCR, one entry per CDR3 protein. The repertoire holds about 1.8 million distinct CDR3 sequences, with 49% as singletons. The sequenced material came from blood. The receptor source for this set is a woman aged 40 to 49 in good health.

This clonotype has at least ten counts. The chain employs TRBV6-2 or TRBV6-3 and TRBJ2-1; tentatively, D is TRBD2 (7 bases). The germline V and J ends were trimmed by 6 bases and 0 bases, with 15 bases remaining between them. The CDR3 runs to 16 residues. Germline V CDR1 and CDR2: MNHEY, SVGEGT. As DNA, the CDR3 is TGTGCCAGCAGCCGAGCGCGGGGGCACTCCTACAATGAGCAGTTCTTC. Residues: CASSRARGHSYNEQFF.

The chain combines TRBV10-3 with TRBJ2-4; 14 positions agree with TRBD2. CDR1 is ENHRY, CDR2 SYGVKD, per germline. The CDR3 covers 15 residues. Trimming at V came to 10 bases and at J to 9 bases, leaving 11 bases not matched to a gene. CDR3 coding DNA: TGTGCCACCTCCACGGGACTAGCGGGGGAGAGCATTCAGTACTTC. It translates to CATSTGLAGESIQYF.

The chain is built from TRBV4-2 and TRBJ2-3; tentatively, D is TRBD2 (5 bases). This CDR3 has 18 residues. Trimming cost V 1 base and J 2 bases, with 19 bases left between them. Germline loops: CDR1 LGHNA, CDR2 YNFKEQ. CDR3 in DNA: TGTGCCAGCAGCCAAGTATGGAGCGGAGATACCAACACAGATACGCAGTATTTT. Amino acid sequence: CASSQVWSGDTNTDTQYF.

The rearrangement joins TRBV5-1 to TRBJ1-2; D might be TRBD1 (6 bases). The CDR3 sequence is 13 residues long. CDR1 and CDR2 from the germline V gene are SGHRS and YFSETQ. The V gene lost 4 bases and the J gene lost 6 bases, with 13 bases spanning the gap. The CDR3 loop is CASSVQGKDGYTF. In DNA form, the CDR3 reads TGCGCCAGCAGCGTACAGGGAAAAGATGGCTACACCTTC. Full variable domain (missing parts from reference TRBV5-1 and TRBJ1-2): KAGVTQTPRYLIKTRGQQVTLSCSPISGHRSVSWYQQTPGQGLQFLFEYFSETQRNKGNFPGRFSGRQFSNSRSEMNVSTLELGDSALYLCASSVQGKDGYTFGSGTRLTVV.

The V call is TRBV2, the J call TRBJ2-4, with TRBD1 matching over 10 bases. This CDR3 has 17 amino acids. In germline, CDR1 is SNHLY, CDR2 FYNNEI. V was pared by 1 base and J by 2 bases, with 5 bases of the junction left unmatched. The CDR3 protein is CASSEVGTGASKNIQYF. For the CDR3, the DNA is TGTGCCAGCAGTGAAGTGGGGACAGGGGCCTCCAAAAACATTCAGTACTTC.

The genes are TRBV20-1 and TRBJ2-1; TRBD2 aligns across 9 bases. Germline lookup yields CDR1 DFQATT and CDR2 SNEGSKA (reference sequence). V lost 0 bases and J lost 0; bases outside the gene matches: 18. CDR3 length equals 21 residues. The CDR3, as DNA: TGCAGTGCTAGAGATCTTACGGGGGGGAGGACTAGCGCACTCTCCTACAATGAGCAGTTCTTC. It yields the protein CSARDLTGGRTSALSYNEQFF.

The CDR3 DNA reads as TGTGCCATCAGTTGGATCAGCACAGATACGCAGTATTTT. Residues: CAISWISTDTQYF. The V gene is TRBV10-3, the J gene TRBJ2-3, with D unclear. The V end lost 5 bases, the J end lost 0 bases, and 6 bases lay between the germline ends. In germline, CDR1 is ENHRY, CDR2 SYGVKD. This CDR3 is 13 amino acids long.